One sample yielded the 3 T cell receptor beta chains listed below, sequenced in a study of blood T cell repertoires in COVID-19. The assay was immunoSEQ multiplex PCR, and TCRdb's table has in-frame clones only and misses some. The table has 27,000 or so clones, about 91% seen once; the top ten hold roughly 16%. Sequenced input: peripheral blood. The receptor set was obtained from a human donor with active COVID-19. The donor label of this sample is uncertain.

The chain joins TRBV6-2 or TRBV6-3 to TRBJ2-2, with D possibly being TRBD1 (6 bases). Trimming took 5 bases from V and 4 from J, leaving 17 bases between them. The length of the CDR3 is 16 residues. Germline CDR1 MNHEY, CDR2 SVGEGT. Here the CDR3 DNA reads TGTGCCAGCAGTCTTACATTGGGACAAGTCACCGGGGAGCTGTTTTTT. This sequence encodes CASSLTLGQVTGELFF.

This chain links TRBV12-5 with TRBJ2-1, with 9 bases lining up with TRBD2. After removal of 4 bases from V and 8 bases from J, the junction contained 9 bases not matched to a gene. CDR1 is LGHNT, CDR2 FRNRAP, per germline. The CDR3 is 15 residues long. CDR3 nucleotide sequence: TGTGCTAGTGGTTCTCAGCGGGGGGCCATCCATGAGCAGTTCTTC. Translating it yields CASGSQRGAIHEQFF. Full variable domain (missing parts from reference TRBV12-5 and TRBJ2-1): DARVTQTPRHKVTEMGQEVTMRCQPILGHNTVFWYRQTMMQGLELLAYFRNRAPLDDSGMPKDRFSAEMPDATLATLKIQPSEPRDSAVYFCASGSQRGAIHEQFFGPGTRLTVL.

This sequence joins TRBV5-8 and TRBJ1-1; a weak D match, TRBD1 (5 bases). Looked up from germline, CDR1 is SGHTS and CDR2 is YDEGEE. There are 17 residues in the CDR3. V was cut by 5 bases and J by 3 bases, with 23 bases left in between. This CDR3 is CASRRRGGPFRDTEAFF. The CDR3 DNA reads as TGTGCCAGCAGAAGACGAGGCGGACCGTTCAGGGACACTGAAGCTTTCTTT.